The 20 T cell receptor beta chains reported below all come from one sample, sequenced in a study of blood T cell repertoires in COVID-19. Sequenced by immunoSEQ multiplex PCR; TCRdb stores in-frame clones only, minus some. The data contain about 270,000 clones, 80% to 95% of them singletons. Sequencing used PBMCs or T cells enriched from blood (not recorded which). The receptor source for this set is a man in his forties who had been exposed to COVID-19.

The V call is TRBV24-1, the J call TRBJ1-2; D is perhaps TRBD1 (5 bases). The V gene's germline CDR1 is KGHDR and CDR2 SFDVKD. CDR3 length: 17 residues. The ends were cut back, 5 bases at V and 4 bases at J, with 22 bases in the middle. The CDR3 DNA reads as TGTGCCACCAGTGGCCCGGGAGCGACAGCCTCATTCTATGGCTACACCTTC. This codes for CATSGPGATASFYGYTF.

The CDR3 bases are TGTGCCAGCTCACCCCGGAGAGAGTACAATGAGCAGTTCTTC. Its protein product is CASSPRREYNEQFF. The chain couples TRBV18 to TRBJ2-1; D not certain. This CDR3 region has 14 residues. Per germline, CDR1 KGHSH and CDR2 LQKENI. V was trimmed by 3 bases and J by 4 bases, leaving 10 bases between them.

The rearrangement uses TRBV19 and TRBJ1-5; unclear D gene. This CDR3 has 14 residues. V was clipped by 6 bases and J by 8 bases, with 17 bases between them. In germline, CDR1 is LNHDA, CDR2 SQIVND (reference sequence). CDR3 residues: CASSPRWADEPQHF. CDR3 bases: TGTGCCAGTAGCCCCCGATGGGCCGATGAGCCCCAGCATTTT.

The chain employs TRBV3-1 (or the pseudogene TRBV3-2) and TRBJ2-2; D gene unclear. Germline values: CDR1 LGHDT, CDR2 YNNKEL (reference sequence). The CDR3 consists of 12 residues. Deletions cut 3 bases from V and 4 bases from J, with 3 bases between. Here the CDR3 DNA reads TGTGCCAGCAGCCACGGCACCGGGGAGCTGTTTTTT. It is translated as CASSHGTGELFF.

The chain recombines TRBV4-1 with TRBJ2-1; D is ambiguous. Germline loops: CDR1 MGHRA, CDR2 YSYEKL. V gave up 7 bases and J gave up 4 bases, with 26 bases separating them. CDR3 size: 18 residues. This CDR3 reads CASKLHIMTGNPYNEQFF. In nucleotides, the CDR3 is TGCGCCAGCAAACTTCACATAATGACTGGAAACCCTTACAATGAGCAGTTCTTC.

This clone showed up just a few times. This chain links TRBV11-2 with TRBJ1-2, with D possibly matching TRBD1 (6 bases). The germline V and J ends were trimmed by 4 bases and 4 bases, with 19 bases remaining between them. From germline, CDR1 is SGHAT and CDR2 FQNNGV. This CDR3 is 16 amino acids long. CDR3 sequence: CASSSEYRVSFYGYTF. In DNA, the CDR3 is TGTGCCAGCAGCTCCGAATACAGGGTTTCATTCTATGGCTACACCTTC.

V usage is TRBV19 and J usage is TRBJ2-1, with no clear D. CDR3 size: 16 residues. V was pared by 2 bases and J by 2 bases, with 13 bases between. CDR1 is LNHDA and CDR2 is SQIVND in the germline V gene (reference sequence). The CDR3 here is CASSIQRSAPYNEQFF. The CDR3 bases are TGTGCCAGTAGTATACAGCGATCGGCCCCCTACAATGAGCAGTTCTTC.

This clone was recorded once. The chain uses TRBV14 and TRBJ2-3; 10 bases are a match to TRBD2. V shed 4 bases and J 8 bases; nucleotides not matched to a gene: 9. The CDR3 sequence is 15 residues long. The germline V gene encodes CDR1 SGHDN and CDR2 FVKESK. The CDR3 DNA is TGTGCCAGCAGCCCGAGCGGGAGGGCCTGGGGTACGCAGTATTTT. It translates to CASSPSGRAWGTQYF. Full variable domain (outside the CDR3, taken from reference TRBV14 and TRBJ2-3): EAGVTQFPSHSVIEKGQTVTLRCDPISGHDNLYWYRRVMGKEIKFLLHFVKESKQDESGMPNNRFLAERTGGTYSTLKVQPAELEDSGVYFCASSPSGRAWGTQYFGPGTRLTVL.

The rearrangement links TRBV6-2 or TRBV6-3 to TRBJ1-1, with TRBD1 as a possible D gene (6 bases). With 6 bases removed from V and 4 bases from J, the gap between germline ends came to 12 bases. The CDR3 runs to 13 residues. CDR1 and CDR2 (germline): MNHEY, SVGEGT. The CDR3 is CASSLQGFTEAFF. In DNA, the CDR3 is TGTGCCAGCAGCCTACAGGGATTCACTGAAGCTTTCTTT.

This chain links TRBV30 with TRBJ1-5; 9 bases map to TRBD1. V lost 0 bases and J lost 6; bases outside the gene matches: 3. The CDR3 is 14 residues long. Germline V gene lookup returns CDR1 GTSNPN and CDR2 SVGIG (reference sequence). CDR3 sequence reads: CAWSVGQGSQPQHF. CDR3 sequence (DNA): TGTGCCTGGAGTGTGGGACAGGGTAGTCAGCCCCAGCATTTT.

This clone came up once. The V and J genes are TRBV9 and TRBJ2-1; 13 bases map to TRBD2. V gave up 0 bases and J gave up 7 bases; unmatched junction bases: 10. The CDR3 consists of 18 residues. CDR1 is SGDLS, CDR2 YYNGEE, per germline. DNA of the CDR3: TGTGCCAGCAGCGTAGGATTCGGACTAGCGGGAGCGGAAAATGAGCAGTTCTTC. Translated, it gives CASSVGFGLAGAENEQFF.

V and J are TRBV30 and TRBJ1-2; TRBD1 might be the D (5 bases). The CDR3 is 14 amino acids. Trimming cost V 2 bases and J 1 base, with 11 bases left between them. Germline V gene data show CDR1 as GTSNPN and CDR2 as SVGIG (reference sequence). The CDR3 coding sequence is TGTGCCTGGAGTCAGTCAGGGTTTAACTATGGCTACACCTTC. As protein: CAWSQSGFNYGYTF.

The genes are TRBV3-1 (or the pseudogene TRBV3-2) and TRBJ2-2, with 7 bases aligning to TRBD2. Trimming took 4 bases from V and 2 from J; bases not matched to a gene: 10. CDR1 and CDR2 from the germline V gene are LGHDT and YNNKEL (reference sequence). This CDR3 comprises 17 residues. The CDR3 DNA follows: TGTGCCAGCAGCCCCTTCGAGGGGAGGGCCAACACCGGGGAGCTGTTTTTT. Protein sequence: CASSPFEGRANTGELFF.

The CDR3 DNA reads as TGTGCCAGTACAGGGGGTAGTAATTCACCCCTCCACTTT. This codes for CASTGGSNSPLHF. This rearrangement joins TRBV28 to TRBJ1-6; 8 bases are a match to TRBD1. CDR1 and CDR2 from the germline V gene are MDHEN and SYDVKM. The CDR3 loop spans 13 amino acids. V gave up 9 bases and J gave up 6 bases; unmatched junction bases: 4.

The count of this clone is one. The rearrangement links TRBV10-2 to TRBJ2-1, with TRBD2 identical over 8 bases. V lost 7 bases and J lost 8; bases outside the gene matches: 7. The length of the CDR3 is 13 residues. The germline gives CDR1 WSHSY, CDR2 SAAADI. The CDR3 sequence: CASTGTRGDEQFF. The CDR3 DNA is TGCGCCAGCACCGGGACTAGGGGCGATGAGCAGTTCTTC.

The chain employs TRBV12-3 or TRBV12-4 and TRBJ1-2; D unclear. The germline V and J ends were trimmed by 3 bases and 4 bases, with 9 bases remaining between them. The CDR3 length is 13 residues. The CDR3 nucleotides are TGTGCCAGCAGTTTGGACGGAGGCTATGGCTACACCTTC. Amino acid sequence: CASSLDGGYGYTF.

CDR3 amino acids: CASTTPGQGEAFF. Written as DNA, the CDR3 is TGTGCCAGCACTACCCCGGGACAGGGGGAAGCTTTCTTT. J is TRBJ1-1 and V is TRBV6-5; 10 positions agree with TRBD1. CDR1 is MNHEY, CDR2 SVGAGI, per germline. After removal of 7 bases from V and 8 bases from J, the junction contained 7 bases not matched to a gene. This CDR3 region has 13 residues.

The chain recombines TRBV5-4 with TRBJ2-3; TRBD2 is a possible D gene (5 bases). The V end was cut by 3 bases, the J end by 0 bases, with 23 bases between. Germline V gives CDR1 SGHNT, CDR2 YYREEE (reference sequence). This CDR3 contains 19 residues. The CDR3 spells CASSSDGLVAWFSTDTQYF. CDR3 bases: TGTGCCAGCAGCTCCGATGGACTCGTTGCTTGGTTTAGCACAGATACGCAGTATTTT.

The rearrangement joins TRBV13 to TRBJ2-1, with 11 bases matching TRBD2. Germline V gives CDR1 PRHDT, CDR2 FYEKMQ (reference sequence). This CDR3 contains 15 residues. The V and J ends lost 0 bases and 7 bases, in that order; junction bases with no gene match: 2. The CDR3 coding sequence is TGTGCCAGCAGCTTAGGACTAGCGGGAGTAAATGAGCAGTTCTTC. It is translated as CASSLGLAGVNEQFF.

This clone has only a few counts. The chain recombines TRBV4-1 with TRBJ1-5; 7 nucleotides agree with TRBD1. There are 15 residues in the CDR3. The germline V gene has CDR1 MGHRA and CDR2 YSYEKL. V lost 4 bases and J lost 0; bases outside the gene matches: 3. The CDR3 protein is CASSPRDSSNQPQHF. The DNA for the CDR3 is TGCGCCAGCAGCCCCCGGGACAGTAGCAATCAGCCCCAGCATTTT.